The 5 T cell receptor beta chains below all came from one sample that was sequenced in a study of technical replicates of blood from a handful of donors listed by TCRdb under 2017. The method behind the library was the immunoSEQ multiplex PCR assay. The clones in this table, taken by TCRdb from immuneACCESS, are in-frame only. Not every clone is retained; where verified, under half of the shortfall comes from an unresolved V gene, and the cause of the rest is unknown. The sample records just over 95,000 clones, 85% to 95% of which are singletons. The biggest ten clones account for less than 0.4% of the sample. The sequenced sample consisted of T cells isolated from PBMCs. These receptors all come from a human donor in good health.

The chain couples TRBV5-4 to TRBJ2-1; 14 bases fit TRBD2. CDR3 length: 15 residues. CDR1 is SGHNT, CDR2 YYREEE, per germline (reference sequence). Trimming removed 4 bases from V and 6 bases from J; junction bases left unmatched: 3. The CDR3 sequence is CASSRGLAGANEQFF. The CDR3 DNA follows: TGTGCCAGCAGCCGGGGACTAGCGGGAGCCAATGAGCAGTTCTTC.

The chain has TRBV7-8 and TRBJ2-3; a possible D gene is TRBD2 (5 bases). The CDR3 has 17 amino acids. From germline, CDR1 is SGHVS and CDR2 FQNEAQ. The V and J ends lost 4 bases and 2 bases respectively, with 19 bases between them. The CDR3 region has the DNA TGTGCCAGCAGCTACCCCCTACTAGGACTTATCACAGATACGCAGTATTTT. Its protein product is CASSYPLLGLITDTQYF.

The chain carries TRBV27 and TRBJ2-2, with D possibly TRBD1 on 6 matching bases. The CDR3 is 13 amino acids. Between the trimmed V and J ends, which lost 2 bases and 7 bases, there was a span of 8 bases. CDR1 and CDR2 from the germline V gene are MNHEY and SMNVEV (reference sequence). In DNA, the CDR3 is TGTGCCAGCAGTTTAACAGGGTTCGGGGAGCTGTTTTTT. Translated: CASSLTGFGELFF.

The chain combines TRBV19 with TRBJ2-1; tentatively, D is TRBD2 (6 bases). The V end was cut by 6 bases, the J end by 9 bases, with 21 bases between. The CDR3 has 15 amino acids. CDR1 and CDR2 from the germline V gene are LNHDA and SQIVND (reference sequence). CDR3 protein: CASRVQGLDGGEQFF. CDR3 nucleotide sequence: TGTGCCAGTAGGGTCCAGGGCCTGGACGGGGGTGAGCAGTTCTTC.

V gene TRBV28 combines with J gene TRBJ2-1, with D possibly being TRBD2 (5 bases). The CDR3 has 18 residues. With 3 bases removed from V and 0 bases from J, the gap between germline ends came to 18 bases. The V gene's germline CDR1 is MDHEN and CDR2 SYDVKM. The CDR3 protein is CASSFSPAAGASYNEQFF. The CDR3 DNA follows: TGTGCCAGCAGTTTTAGCCCGGCGGCGGGCGCCTCCTACAATGAGCAGTTCTTC.